This is a list of T cell receptor beta chains from one sample in a study of vaccination effects on CD4 cells after COVID-19. Method: immunoSEQ multiplex PCR; TCRdb's copy keeps in-frame clones and lacks some. Of roughly 59,000 clones in the sample, roughly 80% were seen once. For these receptors, no antigen is known. The specimen was CD4+ T cells from PBMCs cultured with HCoV-OC43 spike peptides, collected after COVID-19 vaccination. The origin of the receptors is a human donor who received a COVID-19 vaccine. Both conserved end residues are part of each CDR3. D genes are given only for firm matches. A row's size may be missing; if present it is once, few, many or a size class.

. TRBJ1-1 . TRBV6-2/TRBV6-3 TGTGCCAGCAGTCGGTACGCGGTGAACACTGAAGCTTTCTTT CASSRYAVNTEAFF
. TRBJ2-4 . TRBV11-2 TGTGCCAGCAGCCCCCCCCGGAGGGGAGGCAAAAACATTCAGTACTTC CASSPPRRGGKNIQYF
. TRBJ1-1 few TRBV11-3 TGTGCCAGCAGCCCGTCGGGCGGGGGGGCTGAAGCTTTCTTT CASSPSGGGAEAFF
. TRBJ2-2 . TRBV5-1 TGCGCCAGCAGCTTGGAACCAACAAGGTCCGGGGAGCTGTTTTTT CASSLEPTRSGELFF
TRBD1 TRBJ2-5 . TRBV20-1 TGCATGAGACAGGGGCCGAAGACCCAGTACTTC CMRQGPKTQYF
. TRBJ1-1 . TRBV5-8 TGTGCCAGCAGCTTGGATAATTCCCGCGGGAGCACTGAAGCTTTCTTT CASSLDNSRGSTEAFF
. TRBJ2-1 . TRBV6-5 TGTGCCAGCACCCGGGCAGGCATGAATGAGCAGTTCTTC CASTRAGMNEQFF
. TRBJ2-1 once TRBV9 TGTGCCAGCAGCGAGCGGGACAGCGCTCAGTTCTTC CASSERDSAQFF
TRBD1 TRBJ2-2 . TRBV11-3 TGTGCCAGCAGCTTACAGACAGGGAATACCGGGGAGCTGTTTTTT CASSLQTGNTGELFF
. TRBJ1-2 . TRBV29-1 TGCAGCGTTGCCCTTGTCACGGGTAACTATGGCTACACCTTC CSVALVTGNYGYTF
. TRBJ1-2 . TRBV5-1 TGCGCCAGCAGCTTGCTCCAGGGAGACTATGGCTACACCTTC CASSLLQGDYGYTF
. TRBJ2-5 . TRBV2 TGTGCCAGCAGTGATATCGGGGGCGAGACCCAGTACTTC CASSDIGGETQYF
. TRBJ1-1 . TRBV7-2 TGTGCCAGCAGCTCCGACGGGAACACTGAAGCTTTCTTT CASSSDGNTEAFF
TRBD1 TRBJ1-2 . TRBV2 TGTGCCAGCAGTGAGGGCAGGGGGATAGGCTACACCTTC CASSEGRGIGYTF
. TRBJ2-1 . TRBV6-4 TGTGCCAGCAGTGACTCGAATCGAAATGAGCAGTTCTTC CASSDSNRNEQFF
. TRBJ2-3 . TRBV18 TGTGCCAGCTCACCACAGGCGAGCACAGATACGCAGTATTTT CASSPQASTDTQYF
. TRBJ1-1 . TRBV11-1 TGTGCCAGCAGCTTTCATCAGGGAACTGAAGCTTTCTTT CASSFHQGTEAFF
TRBD1 TRBJ2-2 few TRBV2 TGTGCCAGCAGTGGGAGAGGGGGCGGCCCGAACACCGGGGAGCTGTTTTTT CASSGRGGGPNTGELFF
. TRBJ2-3 . TRBV5-1 TGCGCCAGCAGCGCGTCCACTAGCACAGATACGCAGTATTTT CASSASTSTDTQYF
TRBD2 TRBJ2-4 . TRBV6-6 TGTGCCAGCAGTCCCCGGGAGGGGGGGCGCGGCAAAAACATTCAGTACTTC CASSPREGGRGKNIQYF
TRBD1 TRBJ1-2 . TRBV6-6 TGTGCCAGCAGTTCGTCGACAGGGGCCGGCGGTGGCTACACCTTC CASSSSTGAGGGYTF
. TRBJ2-3 . TRBV3-1/TRBV3-2 TGTGCCAGCACGCTCCAGGGGTCCACAGATACGCAGTATTTT CASTLQGSTDTQYF
TRBD1 TRBJ1-3 . TRBV3-1/TRBV3-2 TGTGCCAGCAGCCTGGGACAGGGTTATGGAAACACCATATATTTT CASSLGQGYGNTIYF
. TRBJ1-1 . TRBV10-3 TGTGCCATCAGTACCAGTGGTAAGAACACTGAAGCTTTCTTT CAISTSGKNTEAFF
TRBD1 TRBJ1-3 few TRBV4-1 TGCGCCAGCAGCCCAACTGACAGGGGGTTGTTGGGAAACACCATATATTTT CASSPTDRGLLGNTIYF
. TRBJ2-1 once TRBV24-1 TGTGCCACCAGTAGCGACGCATATGAAGGGCAGTTCTTC CATSSDAYEGQFF
. TRBJ1-3 few TRBV28 TGTGCCAGCAGTTTACAGGTTGGAAACACCATATATTTT CASSLQVGNTIYF
TRBD1 TRBJ1-1 . TRBV18 TGTGCCAGCTCGGCGGGACAGGGACAGGGCACTGAAGCTTTCTTT CASSAGQGQGTEAFF